This T cell receptor (beta chain) was retrieved from a study of cytomegalovirus exposure and HLA in healthy donors. Primers for the PCR totalled 60 Vbeta and 13 Jbeta. The method was immunoSEQ multiplex PCR; TCRdb's version includes in-frame clones alone and lacks a portion of them. The sample carries approximately 160,000 clones, 65% to 85% recorded once. With 1 base clipped from V and 4 bases from J, the junction kept 9 bases outside the gene matches. CDR1 and CDR2 (germline): SGHRS, YFSETQ. The CDR3 has 16 amino acids. This chain uses TRBV5-1 with TRBJ2-5; 8 nucleotides agree with TRBD2. Material: PBMCs. The source of this sequence is a woman aged 50 to 60 in good health and CMV-seropositive. The CDR3 reads CASSLLGTRGGETQYF. CDR3 nucleotide sequence: TGCGCCAGCAGCTTGTTAGGGACTAGAGGGGGAGAGACCCAGTACTTC.